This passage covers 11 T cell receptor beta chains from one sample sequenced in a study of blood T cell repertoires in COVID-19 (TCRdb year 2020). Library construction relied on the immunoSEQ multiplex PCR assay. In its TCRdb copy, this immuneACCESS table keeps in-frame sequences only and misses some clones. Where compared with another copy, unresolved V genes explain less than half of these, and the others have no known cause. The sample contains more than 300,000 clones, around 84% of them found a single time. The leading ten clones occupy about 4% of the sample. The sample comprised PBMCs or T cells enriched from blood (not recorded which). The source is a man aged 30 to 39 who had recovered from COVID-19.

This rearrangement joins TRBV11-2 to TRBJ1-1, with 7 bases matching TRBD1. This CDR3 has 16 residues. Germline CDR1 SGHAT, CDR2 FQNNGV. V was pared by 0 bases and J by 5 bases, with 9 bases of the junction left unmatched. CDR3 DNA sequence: TGTGCCAGCAGCTTAGACCCGGGACAGTCATTTACTGAAGCTTTCTTT. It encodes CASSLDPGQSFTEAFF. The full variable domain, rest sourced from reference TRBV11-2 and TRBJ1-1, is EAGVAQSPRYKIIEKRQSVAFWCNPISGHATLYWYQQILGQGPKLLIQFQNNGVVDDSQLPKDRFSAERLKGVDSTLKIQPAKLEDSAVYLCASSLDPGQSFTEAFFGQGTRLTVV.

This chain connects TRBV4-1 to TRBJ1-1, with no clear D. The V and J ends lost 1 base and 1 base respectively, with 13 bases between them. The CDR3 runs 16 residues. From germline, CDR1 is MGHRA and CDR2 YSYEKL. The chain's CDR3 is CASSQAVGFTNTEAFF. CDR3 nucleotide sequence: TGCGCCAGCAGCCAAGCCGTCGGGTTTACGAACACTGAAGCTTTCTTT.

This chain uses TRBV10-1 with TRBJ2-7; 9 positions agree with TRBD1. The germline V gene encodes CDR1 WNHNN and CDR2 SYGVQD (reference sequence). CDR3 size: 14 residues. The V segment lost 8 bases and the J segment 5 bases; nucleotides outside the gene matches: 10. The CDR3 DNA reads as TGCGCCAGCCGAAAGGGGGGACAGGGCCACGAGCAGTACTTC. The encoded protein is CASRKGGQGHEQYF.

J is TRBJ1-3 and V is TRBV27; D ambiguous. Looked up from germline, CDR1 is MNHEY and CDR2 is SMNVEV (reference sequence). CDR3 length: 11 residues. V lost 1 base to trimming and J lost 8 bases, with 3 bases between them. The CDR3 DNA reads TGTGCCAGCAGTTTATTCTACACCATATATTTT. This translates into CASSLFYTIYF.

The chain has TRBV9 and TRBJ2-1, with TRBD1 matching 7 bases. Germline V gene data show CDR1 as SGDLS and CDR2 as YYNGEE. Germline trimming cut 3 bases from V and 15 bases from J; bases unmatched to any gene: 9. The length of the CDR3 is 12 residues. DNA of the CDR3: TGTGCCAGCAGCGGGGAAGGGGGCCACTCGTTCTTC. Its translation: CASSGEGGHSFF. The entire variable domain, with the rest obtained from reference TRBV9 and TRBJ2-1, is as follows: DSGVTQTPKHLITATGQRVTLRCSPRSGDLSVYWYQQSLDQGLQFLIQYYNGEERAKGNILERFSAQQFPDLHSELNLSSLELGDSALYFCASSGEGGHSFFGPGTRLTVL.

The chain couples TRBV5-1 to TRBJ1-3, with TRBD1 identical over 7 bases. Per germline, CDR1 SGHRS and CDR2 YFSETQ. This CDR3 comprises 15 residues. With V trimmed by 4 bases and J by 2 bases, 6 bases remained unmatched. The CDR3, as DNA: TGCGCCAGCAGCCCGGAGGGGGCGCCTGGAAACACCATATATTTT. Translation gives CASSPEGAPGNTIYF.

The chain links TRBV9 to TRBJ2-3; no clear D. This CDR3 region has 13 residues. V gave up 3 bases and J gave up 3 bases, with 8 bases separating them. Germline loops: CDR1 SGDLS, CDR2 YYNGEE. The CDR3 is CASSAENTDTQYF. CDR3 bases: TGTGCCAGCAGCGCCGAGAATACAGATACGCAGTATTTT.

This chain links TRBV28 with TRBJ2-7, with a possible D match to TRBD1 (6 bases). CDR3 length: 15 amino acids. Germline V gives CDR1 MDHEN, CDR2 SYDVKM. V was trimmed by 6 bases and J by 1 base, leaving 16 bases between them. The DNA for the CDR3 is TGTGCCAGCAGGGAACTCGGGACACGGTCCTACGAGCAGTACTTC. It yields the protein CASRELGTRSYEQYF.

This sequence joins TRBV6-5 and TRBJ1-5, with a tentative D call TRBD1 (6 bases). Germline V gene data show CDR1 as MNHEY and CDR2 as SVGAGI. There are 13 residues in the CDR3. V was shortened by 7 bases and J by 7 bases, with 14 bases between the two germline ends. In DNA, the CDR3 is TGTGCCAGCAATCGGGAGGGGGGCCAGCCCCAGCATTTT. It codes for CASNREGGQPQHF.

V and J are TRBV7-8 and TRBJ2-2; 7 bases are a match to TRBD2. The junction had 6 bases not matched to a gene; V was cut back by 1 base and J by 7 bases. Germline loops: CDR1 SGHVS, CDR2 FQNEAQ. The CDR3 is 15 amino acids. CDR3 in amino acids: CASSLDRPSGGELFF. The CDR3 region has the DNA TGTGCCAGCAGCTTAGATCGGCCTAGCGGCGGGGAGCTGTTTTTT. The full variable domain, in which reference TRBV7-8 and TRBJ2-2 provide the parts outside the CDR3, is GAGVSQSPRYKVAKRGQDVALRCDPISGHVSLFWYQQALGQGPEFLTYFQNEAQLDKSGLPSDRFFAERPEGSVSTLKIQRTQQEDSAVYLCASSLDRPSGGELFFGEGSRLTVL.

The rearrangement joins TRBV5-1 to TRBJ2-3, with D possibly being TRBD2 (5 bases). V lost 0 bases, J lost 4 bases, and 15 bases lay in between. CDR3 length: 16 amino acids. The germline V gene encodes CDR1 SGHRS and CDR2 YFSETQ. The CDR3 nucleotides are TGCGCCAGCAGCTTGGAAGGCCTTAGAGGGCCAGATACGCAGTATTTT. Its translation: CASSLEGLRGPDTQYF.